The sequence of this T cell receptor beta chain was determined in a study of blood T cell repertoires in COVID-19. Study-level information: Collection of acute and convalescent COVID-19 samples took place in the United States, Italy and Spain. Sources were T cells, B-cell-depleted T cells, or PBMCs; the material itself was cDNA or gDNA.

Authors' analysis steps: Scientists estimated how many nucleated cells there were by amplifying reference gene primers. This table comes from immunoSEQ multiplex PCR, and its TCRdb copy is limited to in-frame clones, with some not included. V, J and clone size derive from that table, while D and trimming were established from the DNA sequence. The data hold about 150,000 clones, with roughly 78% observed a single time. The CDR3 totals 13 residues. The germline V and J ends were trimmed by 7 bases and 9 bases, with 13 bases remaining between them. CDR1 is SGHVS and CDR2 is FQNEAQ in the germline V gene.

The source material was peripheral blood. The clonotype comes from a human donor with acute or convalescent COVID-19. The donor label of this sample is uncertain. J is TRBJ1-6 and V is TRBV7-8; no definite D call. CDR3 amino acids: CASTKAEGSPLHF. The CDR3 DNA follows: TGTGCCAGCACAAAGGCCGAGGGTTCACCCCTCCACTTT. Supplemented by reference TRBV7-8 and TRBJ1-6, the full variable domain reads GAGVSQSPRYKVAKRGQDVALRCDPISGHVSLFWYQQALGQGPEFLTYFQNEAQLDKSGLPSDRFFAERPEGSVSTLKIQRTQQEDSAVYLCASTKAEGSPLHFGNGTRLTVT.